What follows are 3 T cell receptor beta chains derived from one specimen sequenced in a study of blood T cell repertoires in COVID-19. Method: immunoSEQ multiplex PCR; TCRdb's copy keeps in-frame clones and lacks some. The repertoire holds about 48,000 clones, with roughly 88% as singletons. The sequenced sample was peripheral blood. Source of these receptors: a man aged 70-80 years with acute or convalescent COVID-19.

The chain links TRBV20-1 to TRBJ2-3, with D hard to call. The length of the CDR3 is 11 residues. Germline V CDR1 and CDR2: DFQATT, SNEGSKA (reference sequence). V was trimmed by 2 bases and J by 4 bases, leaving 4 bases between them. CDR3 DNA sequence: TGCAGTGCTAGACTCGCAGATACGCAGTATTTT. It translates to CSARLADTQYF.

CDR3 region: CASSLQGDQPQHF. The DNA of the CDR3 is TGTGCCAGCAGCTTACAAGGGGATCAGCCCCAGCATTTT. The gene calls are TRBV11-2 and TRBJ1-5; weak D call: TRBD1 (5 bases). Germline CDR1 reads SGHAT; CDR2 reads FQNNGV. V was trimmed by 2 bases and J by 5 bases, leaving 7 bases between them. The CDR3 is 13 residues long.

The V gene is TRBV6-1, the J gene TRBJ2-2, with 8 positions matching TRBD1. The CDR3 is made up of 17 amino acids. V shed 0 bases, J shed 5 bases, and the junction held 8 bases outside the gene matches. Germline V gene lookup returns CDR1 MNHNS and CDR2 SASEGT. This chain's CDR3 is CASSEAWTGWGTGELFF. CDR3 DNA sequence: TGTGCCAGCAGTGAAGCTTGGACAGGGTGGGGAACCGGGGAGCTGTTTTTT.